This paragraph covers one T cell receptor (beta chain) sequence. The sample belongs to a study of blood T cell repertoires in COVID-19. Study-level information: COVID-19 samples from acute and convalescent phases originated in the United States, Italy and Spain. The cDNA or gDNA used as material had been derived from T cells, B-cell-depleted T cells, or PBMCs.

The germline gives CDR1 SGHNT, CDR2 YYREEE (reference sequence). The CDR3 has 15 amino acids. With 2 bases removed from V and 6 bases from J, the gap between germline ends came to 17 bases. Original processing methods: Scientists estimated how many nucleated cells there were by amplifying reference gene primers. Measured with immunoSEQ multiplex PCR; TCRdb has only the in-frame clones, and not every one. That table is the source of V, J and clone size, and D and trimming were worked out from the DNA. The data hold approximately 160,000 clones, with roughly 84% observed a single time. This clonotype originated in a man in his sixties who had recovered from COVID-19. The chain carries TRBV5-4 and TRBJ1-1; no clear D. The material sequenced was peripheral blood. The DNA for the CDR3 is TGTGCCAGCAGCTTCCTAAACCAGGCTCACGCTGAAGCTTTCTTT. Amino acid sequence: CASSFLNQAHAEAFF.